The 25 T cell receptor beta chains below come from one sample, sequenced in a study of control samples from healthy donors and cancer patients. Using immunoSEQ multiplex PCR, the repertoire was profiled, and TCRdb retains in-frame clones only, with some absent. The sample consists of under 70,000 clones, roughly 95% of them appearing once. Sequenced sample: blood. Receptors were obtained from a woman between 18 and 29 years old in good health.

The chain has TRBV7-9 and TRBJ1-1; the match to TRBD1 covers 9 bases. There are 17 residues in the CDR3. Germline assignment: CDR1 SEHNR and CDR2 FQNEAQ (reference sequence). After removal of 5 bases from V and 5 bases from J, the junction contained 15 bases not matched to a gene. CDR3 residues: CASSPPGQGYRSTEAFF. DNA of the CDR3: TGTGCCAGCAGCCCTCCGGGACAGGGTTATAGGTCGACTGAAGCTTTCTTT.

V gene TRBV4-1 combines with J gene TRBJ1-4; 9 nucleotides align to TRBD1. Per the germline V gene, CDR1 is MGHRA and CDR2 is YSYEKL. V was pared by 0 bases and J by 7 bases, with 6 bases of the junction left unmatched. The CDR3 is 16 amino acids. The CDR3 here is CASSQDRGQGFEKLFF. The CDR3 bases are TGCGCCAGCAGCCAAGATCGGGGACAGGGTTTTGAAAAACTGTTTTTT.

The chain uses TRBV30 and TRBJ1-4; D is unresolved. Trimming removed 5 bases from V and 4 bases from J, with 2 bases in between. Germline assignment: CDR1 GTSNPN and CDR2 SVGIG (reference sequence). This CDR3 comprises 10 residues. The CDR3 spells CAWGNEKLFF. The CDR3 bases are TGTGCCTGGGGTAATGAAAAACTGTTTTTT.

V gene TRBV3-1 (or the pseudogene TRBV3-2) combines with J gene TRBJ1-4; TRBD1 aligns across 7 bases. The CDR3 runs to 15 residues. The germline gives CDR1 LGHDT, CDR2 YNNKEL (reference sequence). Losses at the gene ends were 1 base for V and 5 bases for J; bases not matched to a gene: 4. Here the CDR3 reads CASSQATGRNEKLFF. The CDR3, as DNA: TGTGCCAGCAGCCAAGCGACAGGGAGGAATGAAAAACTGTTTTTT.

This chain joins TRBV12-5 and TRBJ1-1; TRBD1 aligns across 8 bases. CDR3 length equals 18 residues. The germline gives CDR1 LGHNT, CDR2 FRNRAP. Trimming removed 3 bases from V and 7 bases from J; junction bases left unmatched: 19. CDR3 sequence reads: CASGFILTGGLGDGEAFF. CDR3 in DNA: TGTGCTAGTGGTTTTATTCTCACAGGGGGTCTCGGGGATGGTGAAGCTTTCTTT.

The chain has TRBV18 and TRBJ2-3; 12 bases align to TRBD2. The CDR3 totals 15 residues. After removal of 6 bases from V and 1 base from J, the junction contained 2 bases not matched to a gene. Germline values: CDR1 KGHSH, CDR2 LQKENI. CDR3 sequence (DNA): TGTGCCAGCTCTCGACTAGCGGGGGGCACAGATACGCAGTATTTT. It specifies CASSRLAGGTDTQYF.

The chain is built from TRBV24-1 and TRBJ1-2; D not certain. The CDR3 sequence is 12 residues long. Trimming pared 1 base from V and 4 bases from J, leaving 3 bases between. The germline gives CDR1 KGHDR, CDR2 SFDVKD. The CDR3, as DNA: TGTGCCACCAGTGATTTTACCTATGGCTACACCTTC. This gives the protein CATSDFTYGYTF.

V and J are TRBV29-1 and TRBJ1-2, with D maybe TRBD1 (6 bases). CDR3 length: 17 amino acids. V dropped 1 base and J dropped 7 bases, with 25 bases sitting between them. Germline V CDR1 and CDR2: SQVTM, ANQGSEA. CDR3: CSVEAGGTSGGLGGYTF. Written as DNA, the CDR3 is TGCAGCGTTGAAGCCGGCGGGACTTCTGGGGGCTTGGGTGGCTACACCTTC.

The chain couples TRBV6-5 to TRBJ1-2; D possibly corresponds to TRBD1 (5 bases). The CDR3 loop spans 13 amino acids. CDR1 and CDR2 from the germline V gene are MNHEY and SVGAGI. V dropped 6 bases and J dropped 2 bases, with 10 bases sitting between them. The CDR3 region is CASRSGTNYGYTF. The CDR3 DNA is TGTGCCAGCAGGAGTGGGACCAACTATGGCTACACCTTC.

The J gene is TRBJ1-2, the V gene TRBV9, with 10 bases identical to TRBD1. Trimming at V came to 4 bases and at J to 10 bases, leaving 7 bases not matched to a gene. Germline V lookup: CDR1 SGDLS, CDR2 YYNGEE. This CDR3 region has 13 residues. The CDR3 here is CASSLGQGGLYTF. Written as DNA, the CDR3 is TGTGCCAGCAGCCTTGGACAGGGGGGGCTCTACACCTTC.

J is TRBJ2-5 and V is TRBV5-3, with D possibly matching TRBD2 (6 bases). TRBV5-3 is marked as an open reading frame, function uncertain. With 5 bases removed from V and 4 bases from J, the gap between germline ends came to 12 bases. This CDR3 region has 13 residues. CDR3 region: CARSLAEGETQYF. In nucleotides, the CDR3 is TGTGCCAGAAGTTTAGCGGAGGGAGAGACCCAGTACTTC.

The count of this clone is one. The CDR3 DNA reads as TGTGCCACCAGTGATTATATGGGGAGTCCGTACCAAGAGACCCAGTACTTC. Translated: CATSDYMGSPYQETQYF. The chain links TRBV24-1 to TRBJ2-5; the D gene is possibly TRBD2 (5 bases). Germline values: CDR1 KGHDR, CDR2 SFDVKD. The length of the CDR3 is 17 residues. Deletions cut 2 bases from V and 0 bases from J, with 15 bases between.

The chain is built from TRBV7-9 and TRBJ2-1; D is uncertain. The CDR3 has 12 amino acids. The V gene lost 1 base and the J gene lost 8 bases, with 6 bases spanning the gap. CDR1 and CDR2 from the germline V gene are SEHNR and FQNEAQ (reference sequence). The DNA for the CDR3 is TGTGCCAGCAGCTTAGGGCGAGATGAGCAGTTCTTC. This codes for CASSLGRDEQFF.

This clone was counted a single time. This chain uses TRBV28 with TRBJ2-7; the match to TRBD1 covers 7 bases. With 3 bases clipped from V and 3 bases from J, the junction kept 17 bases outside the gene matches. CDR3 length: 18 residues. Germline V lookup: CDR1 MDHEN, CDR2 SYDVKM. This chain's CDR3 is CASSLGDSITVSGYEQYF. CDR3 bases: TGTGCCAGCAGTTTGGGGGACAGCATCACGGTTTCGGGCTACGAGCAGTACTTC.

The chain links TRBV7-2 to TRBJ1-4; 8 nucleotides agree with TRBD1. CDR1 SGHTA and CDR2 FQGNSA come from the germline V gene. The CDR3 is made up of 14 amino acids. Germline trimming cut 2 bases from V and 6 bases from J; bases unmatched to any gene: 2. CDR3 sequence (DNA): TGTGCCAGCAGCTTAACGACAGGGGATGAAAAACTGTTTTTT. Translated: CASSLTTGDEKLFF.

As to this clone: This sample also contains other DNA sequences that code for the same CDR3. The rearrangement joins TRBV6-6 to TRBJ1-2; 8 bases agree with TRBD1. The CDR3 consists of 13 residues. V gave up 0 bases and J gave up 6 bases; unmatched junction bases: 0. From germline, CDR1 is MNHNY and CDR2 SVGAGI (reference sequence). The CDR3 loop is CASSYSTGDGYTF. Here the CDR3 DNA reads TGTGCCAGCAGTTACTCGACAGGGGATGGCTACACCTTC.

The chain has TRBV27 and TRBJ1-2, with 7 bases fitting TRBD1. V trimming: 3 bases; J trimming: 7 bases; junction bases outside the gene matches: 11. This CDR3 is built from 15 residues. Germline-derived CDR1 and CDR2 are MNHEY and SMNVEV (reference sequence). CDR3 nucleotides: TGTGCCAGCAGTTTCGAAATCCGGGACAGCCGTGGCTACACCTTC. Its protein is CASSFEIRDSRGYTF.

CDR3 sequence: CASSLVSYQETQYF. The CDR3 nucleotides are TGCGCCAGCAGCTTGGTGAGCTATCAAGAGACCCAGTACTTC. The chain joins TRBV5-1 to TRBJ2-5; D gene ambiguous. The CDR3 totals 14 residues. In germline, CDR1 is SGHRS, CDR2 YFSETQ. Between the trimmed V and J ends, which lost 0 bases and 2 bases, there was a span of 8 bases. The full variable domain, completed using reference TRBV5-1 and TRBJ2-5, is KAGVTQTPRYLIKTRGQQVTLSCSPISGHRSVSWYQQTPGQGLQFLFEYFSETQRNKGNFPGRFSGRQFSNSRSEMNVSTLELGDSALYLCASSLVSYQETQYFGPGTRLLVL.

The rearrangement links TRBV6-5 to TRBJ2-1, with D possibly being TRBD2 (5 bases). CDR3 length equals 14 residues. From germline, CDR1 is MNHEY and CDR2 SVGAGI. With 6 bases removed from V and 6 bases from J, the gap between germline ends came to 15 bases. The CDR3 DNA follows: TGTGCCAGCAGCTTAGGACTGAGGATCAATGAGCAGTTCTTC. Translation gives CASSLGLRINEQFF.

The rearrangement joins TRBV19 to TRBJ2-5; weak D call: TRBD1 (7 bases). The germline V and J ends were trimmed by 4 bases and 4 bases, with 16 bases remaining between them. The CDR3 covers 15 residues. From germline, CDR1 is LNHDA and CDR2 SQIVND (reference sequence). CDR3: CASSRDSGGTETQYF. CDR3 DNA: TGTGCCAGTAGTAGGGACAGTGGAGGGACAGAGACCCAGTACTTC.

CDR3: CASSESAGPGNTIYF. The CDR3 nucleotides are TGTGCCAGCAGTGAAAGTGCAGGGCCGGGAAACACCATATATTTT. This chain uses TRBV6-1 with TRBJ1-3; D is possibly TRBD1 (5 bases). The CDR3 runs 15 residues. The germline V and J ends were trimmed by 2 bases and 4 bases, with 12 bases remaining between them. Looked up from germline, CDR1 is MNHNS and CDR2 is SASEGT.

The chain is built from TRBV7-9 and TRBJ2-1, with TRBD1 as a possible D gene (5 bases). Trimming took 4 bases from V and 2 from J, leaving 15 bases between them. The CDR3 is made up of 16 amino acids. From germline, CDR1 is SEHNR and CDR2 FQNEAQ (reference sequence). CDR3: CASSSAGISAYNEQFF. Here the CDR3 DNA reads TGTGCCAGCAGCTCAGCAGGGATAAGTGCCTACAATGAGCAGTTCTTC.

About this clone itself: Other DNA sequences in the sample encode the same CDR3. The chain uses TRBV10-3 and TRBJ2-3, with TRBD2 as a possible D gene (5 bases). The V gene's germline CDR1 is ENHRY and CDR2 SYGVKD. CDR3 length: 15 amino acids. V dropped 10 bases and J dropped 3 bases, with 20 bases sitting between them. CDR3 in DNA: TGTGCCACCAGCATGGGTGAGGGAAGTACAGATACGCAGTATTTT. Translation gives CATSMGEGSTDTQYF.

The rearrangement links TRBV4-1 to TRBJ2-7; D is unresolved. The ends were cut back, 1 base at V and 0 bases at J, with 10 bases in the middle. The CDR3 covers 15 residues. The germline gives CDR1 MGHRA, CDR2 YSYEKL. Written as DNA, the CDR3 is TGCGCCAGCAGCCAAGTCCCGACTGGCTCCTACGAGCAGTACTTC. Amino acid sequence: CASSQVPTGSYEQYF.

The chain employs TRBV25-1 and TRBJ2-1, with 8 bases lining up with TRBD2. V gave up 4 bases and J gave up 8 bases; unmatched junction bases: 10. This CDR3 comprises 15 residues. Germline CDR1 and CDR2: MGHDK and SYGVNS. CDR3: CASSVSGTSSDEQFF. CDR3 coding DNA: TGTGCCAGCAGTGTCTCCGGGACTAGTAGTGATGAGCAGTTCTTC.